Listed here are 18 T cell receptor beta chains from one sample, sequenced in a study of cytomegalovirus exposure and HLA in healthy donors. Researchers ran the PCR with 60 Vbeta and 13 Jbeta primers. Sequencing was performed with immunoSEQ multiplex PCR; in TCRdb, only in-frame clones are kept and a portion is missing. The sample lists about 180,000 clones; 65% to 85% were seen once. Sequencing input: PBMCs. The receptors originated from a boy younger than 10 in good health and CMV-seronegative.

The CDR3 nucleotides read TGTGCCAGCAGCCCAGAGGGACGACTAGCCTACGAGCAGTACTTC. Its protein product is CASSPEGRLAYEQYF. The chain couples TRBV9 to TRBJ2-7; possible D gene TRBD2, 6 bases. The germline CDR1 and CDR2 sequences are SGDLS and YYNGEE. Trimming pared 4 bases from V and 2 bases from J, leaving 16 bases between. CDR3 size: 15 residues.

The CDR3 DNA reads as TGTGCCTGGAGTACAGGGACAGGGGCCTACGAGCAGTACTTC. Protein: CAWSTGTGAYEQYF. This chain connects TRBV30 to TRBJ2-7; 10 bases agree with TRBD1. The V gene end was trimmed by 2 bases and the J gene end by 2 bases; junction bases not matched to a gene: 3. Germline CDR1 and CDR2: GTSNPN and SVGIG (reference sequence). This CDR3 region has 14 residues.

The V gene is TRBV2, the J gene TRBJ1-1; D is uncertain. Deletions cut 6 bases from V and 0 bases from J, with 8 bases between. This CDR3 contains 13 residues. Germline assignment: CDR1 SNHLY and CDR2 FYNNEI. CDR3 in DNA: TGTGCCAGCAGGCAGAACCTGAACACTGAAGCTTTCTTT. This gives the protein CASRQNLNTEAFF. Complete variable domain (other parts from reference TRBV2 and TRBJ1-1): EPEVTQTPSHQVTQMGQEVILRCVPISNHLYFYWYRQILGQKVEFLVSFYNNEISEKSEIFDDQFSVERPDGSNFTLKIRSTKLEDSAMYFCASRQNLNTEAFFGQGTRLTVV.

The rearrangement links TRBV15 to TRBJ1-1; unclear D gene. V was cut by 5 bases and J by 2 bases, with 9 bases left in between. CDR3 length: 13 residues. Germline assignment: CDR1 LNHNV and CDR2 YYDKDF (reference sequence). CDR3 sequence (DNA): TGTGCCACCAGCGTCGGGAGTAACACTGAAGCTTTCTTT. Its translation is CATSVGSNTEAFF.

The genes are TRBV5-1 and TRBJ2-5; perhaps TRBD1 as D (6 bases). V lost 0 bases and J 2 bases, leaving 11 bases between the germline ends. Germline values: CDR1 SGHRS, CDR2 YFSETQ. The CDR3 runs 15 residues. The CDR3 sequence: CASSLVAGTQETQYF. Written as DNA, the CDR3 is TGCGCCAGCAGCTTGGTGGCAGGGACACAAGAGACCCAGTACTTC.

The V gene is TRBV5-5, the J gene TRBJ1-1; 9 bases match TRBD1. The ends lost 3 bases at V and 7 bases at J; junction bases unmatched: 7. Germline CDR1 SGHKS, CDR2 YYEKEE (reference sequence). CDR3 length: 14 amino acids. The CDR3 loop reads CASSWGQGWGEAFF. In DNA form, the CDR3 reads TGTGCCAGCAGCTGGGGACAGGGTTGGGGTGAAGCTTTCTTT.

The V call is TRBV21-1, the J call TRBJ1-4; the table's TRBD1 call for D was not verified on the DNA. TRBV21-1 is a recognized pseudogene. This CDR3 is 18 amino acids long. CDR3 loop: CASSSKFPQAPLGEKLFF. CDR3 in DNA: TGTGCCAGCAGCAGCAAATTCCCCCAGGCTCCTTTGGGCGAAAAACTGTTTTTT.

The V and J genes are TRBV19 and TRBJ1-5; tentative D call: TRBD1 (6 bases). V lost 8 bases and J 3 bases, leaving 17 bases between the germline ends. CDR1 is LNHDA and CDR2 is SQIVND in the germline V gene (reference sequence). The CDR3 length is 15 residues. The CDR3 here is CASHTLGQFNQPQHF. The CDR3 DNA follows: TGTGCCAGTCACACTCTTGGACAGTTCAATCAGCCCCAGCATTTT.

This chain links TRBV30 with TRBJ2-3, with TRBD1 matching over 10 bases. Germline V gives CDR1 GTSNPN, CDR2 SVGIG (reference sequence). This CDR3 is built from 17 residues. Trimming removed 2 bases from V and 3 bases from J; junction bases left unmatched: 11. The CDR3 bases are TGTGCCTGGAGTAGATTTGGGACAGGGGAGAAGACAGATACGCAGTATTTT. Translated, it gives CAWSRFGTGEKTDTQYF.

On this clone: The same CDR3 arises from other DNA sequences in this sample as well. The chain employs TRBV9 and TRBJ1-4; 7 bases are a match to TRBD1. This CDR3 contains 15 residues. With V trimmed by 4 bases and J by 7 bases, 10 bases remained unmatched. Per germline, CDR1 SGDLS and CDR2 YYNGEE. CDR3 region: CASSPYDRVGEKLFF. The CDR3, as DNA: TGTGCCAGCAGCCCATATGACAGGGTGGGTGAAAAACTGTTTTTT.

The rearrangement uses TRBV5-1 and TRBJ2-5, with 12 bases aligning to TRBD2. Losses at the gene ends were 0 bases for V and 3 bases for J; bases not matched to a gene: 9. This CDR3 has 18 residues. CDR1 and CDR2 from the germline V gene are SGHRS and YFSETQ. The CDR3 reads CASSLVRTSGVVKETQYF. CDR3 DNA: TGCGCCAGCAGCTTGGTACGGACTAGCGGGGTGGTTAAAGAGACCCAGTACTTC.

The genes are TRBV5-1 and TRBJ1-4, with TRBD1 identical over 12 bases. The germline CDR1 and CDR2 sequences are SGHRS and YFSETQ. CDR3 size: 15 residues. V trimming: 4 bases; J trimming: 7 bases; junction bases outside the gene matches: 5. The CDR3: CASSAGTGGTEKLFF. In nucleotides, the CDR3 is TGCGCCAGCAGCGCCGGGACAGGGGGCACTGAAAAACTGTTTTTT.

This clone was picked up one time. The chain recombines TRBV19 with TRBJ2-7; the match to TRBD2 covers 8 bases. After removal of 4 bases from V and 4 bases from J, the junction contained 6 bases not matched to a gene. The CDR3 runs to 14 residues. Germline V CDR1 and CDR2: LNHDA, SQIVND (reference sequence). In nucleotides, the CDR3 is TGTGCCAGTAGTACCGGACTAGCAGTATACGAGCAGTACTTC. It yields the protein CASSTGLAVYEQYF.

The CDR3, as DNA: TGCGCCAGCAGCCAATGGACTAGCGGGGACAATGAGCAGTTCTTC. It encodes CASSQWTSGDNEQFF. The chain uses TRBV4-1 and TRBJ2-1, with 12 positions matching TRBD2. With V trimmed by 2 bases and J by 5 bases, 1 base remained unmatched. The length of the CDR3 is 15 residues. Germline values: CDR1 MGHRA, CDR2 YSYEKL.

The CDR3 reads CASSLGQGAQSQHF. The CDR3 region has the DNA TGTGCCAGCAGCTTAGGACAGGGGGCGCAGTCCCAGCATTTT. J is TRBJ1-5 and V is TRBV7-2, with TRBD1 identical over 10 bases. Trimming cost V 1 base and J 11 bases; bases outside gene matches: 5. Germline loops: CDR1 SGHTA, CDR2 FQGNSA. This CDR3 has 14 amino acids.

This clone was recorded a few times. The CDR3 here is CASSYETGTGENEQYF. The CDR3 bases are TGTGCCAGCAGTTACGAAACCGGGACAGGGGAGAACGAGCAGTACTTC. V and J are TRBV6-5 and TRBJ2-7, with 10 positions matching TRBD1. This CDR3 spans 16 amino acids. V shed 2 bases, J shed 5 bases, and the junction held 9 bases outside the gene matches. Germline V gene sequence: CDR1 MNHEY, CDR2 SVGAGI.

The chain employs TRBV4-3 and TRBJ1-1; no clear D. Trimming removed 0 bases from V and 1 base from J, with 9 bases in between. From germline, CDR1 is LGHNA and CDR2 YSLEER. The CDR3 has 15 residues. CDR3 region: CASSQDPSQNTEAFF. The CDR3, as DNA: TGCGCCAGCAGCCAAGATCCGAGCCAGAACACTGAAGCTTTCTTT.

This chain uses TRBV19 with TRBJ2-7; 7 nucleotides align to TRBD1. The CDR3 runs 14 residues. The V and J ends lost 3 bases and 2 bases, in that order; junction bases with no gene match: 4. Germline CDR1 and CDR2: LNHDA and SQIVND (reference sequence). The CDR3 DNA follows: TGTGCCAGTAGTATTGGGCAGGGGGCCTACGAGCAGTACTTC. This translates into CASSIGQGAYEQYF. Supplemented by reference TRBV19 and TRBJ2-7, the full variable domain reads DGGITQSPKYLFRKEGQNVTLSCEQNLNHDAMYWYRQDPGQGLRLIYYSQIVNDFQKGDIAEGYSVSREKKESFPLTVTSAQKNPTAFYLCASSIGQGAYEQYFGPGTRLTVT.